The entry that follows covers one T cell receptor beta chain sequence. This clone was counted only a few times. Its recognized antigen is unknown. There are no base qualities to consult, and no much larger clone falls within one base. The sample originates from a study of cytomegalovirus exposure and HLA in healthy donors (dated by TCRdb to the late 2010s). Broadly, across the study: An earlier analysis of roughly 630 of the donors reported approximately 270 Gb of sequence data and 117 million unique TCR beta sequences from 150 million to 200 million T cells. An early release covering over 500 HLA-typed donors comprised 300 to 350 gigabases of sequencing data and roughly 86 million unique TCR sequences. Of the 300 to 450 genotyped donors, 65% to 90% fell in the genetic ancestry cluster associated with self-reported Caucasian donors. The aim of the study was to test whether cataloging public T cell receptors could identify signatures of past pathogen exposure. The T cell repertoires of around 730 subjects were profiled by immunosequencing and related to cytomegalovirus serostatus. Besides the first cohort of 500 to 700 subjects, a separate validation cohort made up of some 110 different subjects was used. High-throughput TCR immunosequencing, statistical association of individual TCRs with disease status, and machine learning were combined to predict cytomegalovirus infection status. A later analysis re-examined previously published TCR beta repertoires from 500 to 700 donors and added high-resolution HLA genotyping to investigate patterns of TCR occurrence. Rather than drawing on any new phenotypic data, the later analysis identified candidate immune exposures from TCR beta sequences and the way those sequences occurred across donors. An earlier analysis of some 600 of the donors applied high-throughput TCR beta sequencing to assess whether each TCR beta V gene segment acted as functional or pseudogenic. Donor age, sex, ethnicity and CMV serostatus were compiled alongside the repertoire data. In a later genetic analysis, genome-wide SNP genotypes for about 55% of the roughly 700 donors were used, and that subset was treated as a discovery cohort. All discovery cohort repertoires had been generated using a single sequencing platform. HLA typing included class I and class II loci at four-digit resolution. The number of donors typed differed by locus, with roughly 629-640 for A, B, C, DRB1 and DQB1, around 520 for DQA1, about 610 for DPA1, and approximately 470 for DPB1. Five DR-DQ haplotypes were treated as single units for association and clustering because of strong linkage in the cohort. Across under 500 genotyped donors of the cohort, an average of roughly 250,000 unique TCR beta nucleotide sequences per donor were sequenced, and 15% to 20% of those sequences were non-productive. Study-wide findings and limitations: For the cohort, immune exposure information was limited to CMV serostatus. A later analysis found that TCR association rates varied across HLA loci, with DRB1 alleles showing the most associated TCRs and HLA-C alleles the fewest. In vitro tests confirmed that a few of the cytomegalovirus-associated TCR beta chains recognize cytomegalovirus antigens. The authors suggested that the approach could potentially be extended to other disease states and immunological phenotypes. Linkage disequilibrium might explain the correlated functional status among segregating V segments, but an unknown experimental factor could not be excluded. In this cohort, only TCR beta chains were sequenced, and detectable features were limited by the absence of alpha or paired-chain data. According to a later analysis, parvovirus B19, influenza, CMV and Epstein-Barr virus appeared linked to several top co-occurrence clusters. In a later analysis, most CMV-associated TCR beta chains were found to appear HLA-restricted, with HLA associations seemingly driven largely by CMV exposure. A further reported finding was that TCR beta sequences accurately predicted the HLA-A and HLA-B alleles for most subjects in the first cohort. An association between a missense DCLRE1C variant and V-gene and J-gene trimming of TCR beta chains was found in a later genetic analysis and replicated in an independent cohort. When HLA alleles, especially DR and DQ, strongly co-occurred, TCR associations were difficult to assign to individual alleles. The 87-base-pair reads could not distinguish some IMGT-functional V segments, including TRBV6-2 and TRBV6-3, so those segments were excluded. A later analysis found that HLA-associated TCR beta chains were more clonally expanded and had lower generation probabilities than equally common non-associated chains. The study listed approximately 150 TCR beta chains as associated with cytomegalovirus. The classifier was reported to diagnose cytomegalovirus status with high specificity and sensitivity in both the original and validation cohorts. In a later genetic analysis, fewer N-insertions in productive TCRs were reported among donors in an Asian-associated ancestry cluster than the 666-donor mean. Presence/absence analyses assumed roughly uniform sequencing depth across donors, an assumption that may not hold. HLA typing was unavailable for some donors at each locus, so association tests used only the typed subset. Because counts were too low, 15 to 20 rarely observed V segments, including chromosome 9 orphons, were excluded from the earlier analysis of 587 of the donors. A cluster of highly shared sequence variants was judged likely to represent a technical artifact of the sequencing pipeline. In a later analysis, around 17,000 TCR beta sequences were associated with specific HLA alleles at a false discovery rate of 0.05. While some public TCRs were present in many individuals, most TCR sequences turned up only very rarely across donors. An earlier analysis of some 590 of the donors showed that most TCR beta V segments appeared in productive rearrangements either about 87% or about 30% of the time, which broadly matched IMGT annotations.

The cohort was made up of approximately 670 healthy bone marrow donors. Cohort members were all nominally healthy when sampled, although unrecorded immune exposures were likely present. The donor tested CMV seronegative, placing the donor among the 350 to 400 seronegative members of the cohort. Every donor gave a peripheral blood sample, and the peripheral blood mononuclear cells from that sample were used for TCR beta sequencing. Genomic DNA was extracted from the blood cell samples with the Qiagen DNeasy Blood Extraction Kit. The CDR3 measures 13 amino acids from cysteine to phenylalanine. Only CDR3 DNA is held: 39 bases, read in frame from base 1. V is trimmed back by 0 bases and J by 5 bases, and the junction contains 2 bases that no gene match accounts for. CDR1 and CDR2 are drawn from the germline V gene: SGHTS, YDEGEE. Library creation used the immunoSEQ multiplex PCR assay. For the multiplex PCR, a mixture combining 60 forward primers for TCR Vbeta segments and 13 reverse primers for TCR Jbeta segments was used. Amplification of the CDR3 region of rearranged TCR beta genes was performed with a multiplex PCR assay on genomic DNA. On the Illumina HiSeq System, the amplified TCR beta libraries were sequenced as 87-base-pair reads. The authors processed their data as follows. Across the 700 or so repertoires, a later analysis counted 80 million or so unique TCR beta chains, 9 million to 14 million of which were shared by at least two donors. Raw reads were error-corrected and collapsed into unique sequences by a nearest-neighbor algorithm in which closely related sequences were merged to remove PCR and sequencing errors. V, D and J gene segments were assigned by aligning CDR3 sequences to IMGT reference sequences. For a sequence to be retained, a match of at least six nucleotides to both a V gene segment and a J gene segment was required. Rearrangements were called productive when the CDR3 lacked stop codons and stayed in frame with V and J; all others were non-productive. CDR3 was defined by IMGT convention, running from the second conserved V-encoded cysteine to the conserved J-encoded phenylalanine. The earlier analysis of some 540 of the donors excluded any sequence lacking an unambiguous match to a single V gene segment. An earlier analysis of 587 of the donors classified V segments as functional when productive rearrangements were above 56.7% and as segregating when the standard deviation between donors was above 5%. A statistical classification framework was developed to diagnose cytomegalovirus status using the catalog of TCR beta chain sequences. In a later analysis, TCR nucleotide sequences were compared against IMGT/GENE-DB human TR gene sequences so that V and J genes could be assigned. Using the TCRdist pipeline, a later analysis assigned CDR3 sequences along with most-parsimonious VDJ recombination scenarios. A later analysis defined each TCR beta chain by its CDR3 amino acid sequence plus V-gene family, and excluded reads lacking a unique V-gene family. To address suspected cross-contamination and a sequencing artifact, a later analysis removed 550 to 750 highly shared, low-generation-probability nucleotide sequences. In a later analysis, a clonal expansion index for each public chain was calculated from normalized within-repertoire ranks of inferred template counts. A later analysis computed generation probabilities with a VDJ recombination model fitted to out-of-frame rearrangements, and checked the results against IGoR. In a later analysis, hypergeometric tests were used to score TCR-TCR, TCR-HLA and TCR-CMV co-occurrence, with a repertoire-size bias correction applied to TCR pairs. In a later analysis, false discovery rates were estimated by permuting HLA or CMV assignments 20 times. In a later analysis, co-occurring TCRs were grouped using DBSCAN, and TCRdist sequence similarity was added for clustering within HLA-allele-positive subsets. Co-occurrence clustering excluded repertoires with fewer than 30,000 or more than 120,000 public chains, plus five with anomalous nucleotide sharing. The table was pulled from immuneACCESS by TCRdb, which kept in-frame rearrangements only. Such tables lose some clones; where checked, under half of the loss comes from unresolved V genes, and the rest has no known cause. The V and J calls and clone size were taken over from that table, and D and trimming were inferred from the DNA. In this sample the table shows 140,000 or so clones, about 70% of which occur a single time. Almost 4.5% of the sample comes from the top ten.

Sequencing was done on a sample of PBMCs. The chain links TRBV5-8 with TRBJ2-7; TRBD2 aligns with 7 central bases. The clonotype was recovered from a man between 60 and 70 years old in good health and CMV-seronegative. The CDR3 protein: CASSLDGRHEQYF. The base sequence is TGTGCCAGCAGCTTGGACGGGAGGCACGAGCAGTACTTC.